This T cell receptor beta chain originates from a study of T cells in Graves' hyperthyroidism and ophthalmopathy. Study-wide results and limits: Most thyroid clonotypes expanded above 0.001 appeared in blood too.

This clonotype has at least ten counts. No antigen is known for it. The J segment lost 1 base and the V segment lost 3 bases, leaving 0 bases of the junction unmatched. The CDR3 consists of 14 residues. CDR1 and CDR2 from the germline V gene are KGHSH and LQKENI. Amplified TCR beta CDR3 regions came from RNA transcripts. The TCR CDR3 was amplified in a first-round RT-PCR using the HTBI primer set. Each CDR3 protein gets one entry after TCRdb re-called the multiplex PCR reads with MiXCR. The profile covers about 250,000 distinct CDR3 sequences, with roughly 22% appearing a single time and 50% to 75% taken by the ten largest.

The sequence came from a man aged 25-40 years with Graves' ophthalmopathy. The J gene is TRBJ2-5, the V gene TRBV18, with 9 bases that match TRBD1. The sample taken for sequencing was blood. The CDR3 reads CASSPTGGQETQYF. CDR3 bases: TGTGCCAGCTCACCGACAGGGGGCCAAGAGACCCAGTACTTC. The complete variable domain, with remaining parts taken from reference TRBV18 and TRBJ2-5, reads NAGVMQNPRHLVRRRGQEARLRCSPMKGHSHVYWYRQLPEEGLKFMVYLQKENIIDESGMPKERFSAEFPKEGPSILRIQQVVRGDSAAYFCASSPTGGQETQYFGPGTRLLVL.